Given below is one T cell receptor beta chain in context. Its antigen is still unknown. It has no much larger one-base neighbor in the sample; base qualities were not kept. Compared with germline, V lacks 7 bases and J lacks 5 bases; bases without a gene match: 19. The CDR3 starts with the cysteine, ends with the phenylalanine, and has 18 residues. Of all the DNA, just the CDR3 is kept, 54 bases in frame from base 1. The germline V gene specifies ENHRY as CDR1 and SYGVKD as CDR2. Another Seattle source contributed samples from volunteer blood donors who had recovered from COVID-19. Each collaborating institution followed its own protocols to collect whole blood in K2EDTA tubes. Collaborator samples were shipped for TCRbeta analysis as frozen whole blood, isolated PBMCs, or DNA extracted from either sample type. TCRbeta CDR3 regions were amplified from genomic DNA using the immunoSEQ Assay, a bias-controlled multiplex PCR. The published analysis was carried out like this. The number of nucleated cells in each sample was estimated by amplification of reference gene primers within the assay. To quantify the absolute abundance of each unique TCRbeta CDR3 rearrangement, sequence reads were collapsed and filtered. For each sample, productive Simpson clonality was calculated by taking the square root of Simpson's diversity index across productive rearrangements. Sourced from immuneACCESS, this table was stored by TCRdb with only in-frame sequences that have V and J called. A share of the clones is absent; for the studies checked, an unresolved V gene accounts for under half, and the remainder has no known explanation. V and J calls and clone size come straight from that table; D and trimming were deduced from the DNA. For this sample the table gives about 260,000 clones, of which approximately 87% were detected only once. 1.5% of the sample is in the top ten clones.

The entry originates in a study of blood T cell repertoires in COVID-19 (dated by TCRdb to between 2020 and 2021). About the study as a whole: Collaborator samples came from the United States, Italy and Spain and covered acute and convalescent phases of COVID-19. The repertoires were released in a freely available public database meant as a resource for research on the immune response to SARS-CoV-2. The samples were drawn from two sources: the first 160 participants of the ongoing ImmuneRACE study, and 1,000 to 1,500 subjects contributed by 6 global collaborators. HLA class I and class II types, where available, came from metadata supplied by the sample provider rather than from assay-based typing. The dataset comprised deeply sampled blood TCRbeta repertoires from subjects exposed to, actively infected with, or recovered from COVID-19. The sample metadata nearly always contained a de-identified subject ID, COVID-19 status, age in years and sex. The prospective study material was composed of cDNA or gDNA derived from T cells, B-cell-depleted T cells, or PBMCs. Study-wide conclusions, independent of this receptor: Clinical and demographic metadata were provided uncurated, with the amount varying by source and participant.

The chain was built from TRBV10-3 and TRBJ1-2, and 10 bases in between align with TRBD1. The TCR sequence derives from a woman aged 40 to 55 who had recovered from COVID-19. Sequenced sample: peripheral blood. The DNA reads TGTGCCATCACCGAAACCCCGGGACAGGGGAGGTTGGGGTATGGCTACACCTTC. This yields the protein CAITETPGQGRLGYGYTF.